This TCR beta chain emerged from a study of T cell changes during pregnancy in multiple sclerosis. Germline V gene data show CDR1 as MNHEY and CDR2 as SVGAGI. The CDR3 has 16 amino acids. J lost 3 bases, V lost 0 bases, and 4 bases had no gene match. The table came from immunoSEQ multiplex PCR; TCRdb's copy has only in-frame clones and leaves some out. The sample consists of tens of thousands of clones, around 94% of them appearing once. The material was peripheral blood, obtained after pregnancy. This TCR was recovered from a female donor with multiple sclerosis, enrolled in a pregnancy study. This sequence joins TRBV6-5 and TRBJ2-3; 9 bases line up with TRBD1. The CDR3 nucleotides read TGTGCCAGCAGTTACTCAGGACAGGGGCAAACAGATACGCAGTATTTT. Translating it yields CASSYSGQGQTDTQYF.